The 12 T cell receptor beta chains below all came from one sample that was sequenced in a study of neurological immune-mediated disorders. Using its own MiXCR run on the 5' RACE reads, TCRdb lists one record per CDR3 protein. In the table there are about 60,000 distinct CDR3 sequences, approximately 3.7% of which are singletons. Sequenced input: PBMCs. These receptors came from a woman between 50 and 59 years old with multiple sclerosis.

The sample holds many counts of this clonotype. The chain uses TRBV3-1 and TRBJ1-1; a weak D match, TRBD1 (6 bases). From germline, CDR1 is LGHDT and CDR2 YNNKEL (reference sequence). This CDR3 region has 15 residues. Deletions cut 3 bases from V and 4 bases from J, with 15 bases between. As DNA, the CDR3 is TGTGCCAGCAGCCAGCCGTCGGGACAACTCACTGAAGCTTTCTTT. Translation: CASSQPSGQLTEAFF. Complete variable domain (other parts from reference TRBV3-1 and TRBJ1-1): DTAVSQTPKYLVTQMGNDKSIKCEQNLGHDTMYWYKQDSKKFLKIMFSYNNKELIINETVPNRFSPKSPDKAHLNLHINSLELGDSAVYFCASSQPSGQLTEAFFGQGTRLTVV.

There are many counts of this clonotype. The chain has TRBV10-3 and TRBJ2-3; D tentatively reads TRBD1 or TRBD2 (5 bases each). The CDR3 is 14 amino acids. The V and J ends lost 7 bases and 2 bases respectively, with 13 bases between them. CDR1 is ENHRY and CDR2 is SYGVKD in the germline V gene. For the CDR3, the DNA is TGTGCCATCAATCGGCAGGGAGACACAGATACGCAGTATTTT. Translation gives CAINRQGDTDTQYF.

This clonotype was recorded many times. The CDR3, as DNA: TGTGCCACCCTGAGACCCAAACTGTTTTTT. This translates into CATLRPKLFF. The genes are TRBV14 and TRBJ1-4, with D unclear. The CDR3 totals 10 residues. V was cut by 10 bases and J by 11 bases, with 11 bases left in between. CDR1 and CDR2 (germline): SGHDN, FVKESK.

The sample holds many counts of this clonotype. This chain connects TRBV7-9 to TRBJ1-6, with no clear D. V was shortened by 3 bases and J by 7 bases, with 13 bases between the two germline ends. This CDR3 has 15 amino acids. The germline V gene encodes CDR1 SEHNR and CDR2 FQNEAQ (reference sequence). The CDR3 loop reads CASSFVGGRNSPLHF. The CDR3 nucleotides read TGTGCCAGCAGCTTCGTCGGTGGTCGGAATTCACCCCTCCACTTT.

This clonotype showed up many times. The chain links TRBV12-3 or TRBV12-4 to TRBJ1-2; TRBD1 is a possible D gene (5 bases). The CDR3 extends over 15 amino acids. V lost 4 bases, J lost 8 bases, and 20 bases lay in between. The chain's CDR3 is CASSSDTRRLLGYTF. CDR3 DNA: TGTGCCAGCAGTTCGGACACGAGAAGACTTTTAGGCTACACCTTC.

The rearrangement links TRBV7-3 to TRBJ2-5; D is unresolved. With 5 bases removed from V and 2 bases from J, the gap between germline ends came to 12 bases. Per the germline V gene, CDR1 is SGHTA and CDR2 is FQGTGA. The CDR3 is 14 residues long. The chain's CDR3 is CASSPTGMQETQYF. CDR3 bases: TGTGCCAGCAGCCCTACTGGGATGCAAGAGACCCAGTACTTC.

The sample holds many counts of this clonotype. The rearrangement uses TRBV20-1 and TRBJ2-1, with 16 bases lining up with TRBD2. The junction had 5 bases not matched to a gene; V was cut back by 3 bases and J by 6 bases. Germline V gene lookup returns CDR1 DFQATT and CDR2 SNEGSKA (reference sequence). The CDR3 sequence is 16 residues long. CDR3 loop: CSASGGTSGRVNEQFF. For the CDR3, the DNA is TGCAGTGCTAGCGGTGGGACTAGCGGGAGGGTCAATGAGCAGTTCTTC.

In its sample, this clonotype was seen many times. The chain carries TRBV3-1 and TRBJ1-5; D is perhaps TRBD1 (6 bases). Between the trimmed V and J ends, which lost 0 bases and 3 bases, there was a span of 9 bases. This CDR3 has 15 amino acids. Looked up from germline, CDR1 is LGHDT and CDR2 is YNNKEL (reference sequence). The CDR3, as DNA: TGTGCCAGCAGCCAAGAAGGACAGCTCAATCAGCCCCAGCATTTT. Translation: CASSQEGQLNQPQHF.

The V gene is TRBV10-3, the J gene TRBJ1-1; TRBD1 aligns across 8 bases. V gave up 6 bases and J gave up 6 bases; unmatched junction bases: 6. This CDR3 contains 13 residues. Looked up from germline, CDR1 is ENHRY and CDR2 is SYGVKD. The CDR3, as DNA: TGTGCCATCAGATCAGGGGGCGCGTCTGAAGCTTTCTTT. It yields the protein CAIRSGGASEAFF.

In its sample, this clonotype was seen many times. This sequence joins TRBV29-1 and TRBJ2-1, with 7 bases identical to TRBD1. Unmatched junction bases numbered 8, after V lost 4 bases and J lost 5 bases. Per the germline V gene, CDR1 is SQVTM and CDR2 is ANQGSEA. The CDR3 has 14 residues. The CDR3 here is CSVAVGTADNEQFF. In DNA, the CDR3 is TGCAGCGTTGCGGTAGGGACAGCGGACAATGAGCAGTTCTTC.

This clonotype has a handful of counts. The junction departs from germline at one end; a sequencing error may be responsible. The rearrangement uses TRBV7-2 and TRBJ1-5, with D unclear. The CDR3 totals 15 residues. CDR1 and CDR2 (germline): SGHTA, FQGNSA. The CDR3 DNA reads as TGTGCCAGCAGCTTAGGAGGAGAGGGCAATCAGCCCCAGAATTTT. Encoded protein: CASSLGGEGNQPQNF.

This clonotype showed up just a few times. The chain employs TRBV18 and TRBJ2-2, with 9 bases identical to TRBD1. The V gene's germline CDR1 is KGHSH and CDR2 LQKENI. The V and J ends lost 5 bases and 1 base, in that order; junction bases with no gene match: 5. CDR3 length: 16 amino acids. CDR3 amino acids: CASSSSGQGNTGELFF. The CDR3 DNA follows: TGTGCCAGCTCATCGTCGGGACAGGGGAACACCGGGGAGCTGTTTTTT.